This TCR beta chain was sequenced for a study of cytomegalovirus exposure and HLA in healthy donors. TCRdb's copy holds only in-frame clones and misses some; the assay was immunoSEQ multiplex PCR. The sample includes under 140,000 clones, approximately 89% of them seen just once. The count of this clone is one. Germline values: CDR1 MGHRA, CDR2 YSYEKL. Trimming took 2 bases from V and 4 from J, leaving 12 bases between them. CDR3 length equals 15 residues. Material: PBMCs. This TCR derives from a woman aged 18-35 years in good health and CMV-seronegative. The rearrangement links TRBV4-1 to TRBJ1-5; tentative D call: TRBD1 (5 bases). The CDR3 region is CASSQPGAGNQPQHF. The CDR3 nucleotides are TGCGCCAGCAGCCAACCGGGAGCAGGGAATCAGCCCCAGCATTTT.